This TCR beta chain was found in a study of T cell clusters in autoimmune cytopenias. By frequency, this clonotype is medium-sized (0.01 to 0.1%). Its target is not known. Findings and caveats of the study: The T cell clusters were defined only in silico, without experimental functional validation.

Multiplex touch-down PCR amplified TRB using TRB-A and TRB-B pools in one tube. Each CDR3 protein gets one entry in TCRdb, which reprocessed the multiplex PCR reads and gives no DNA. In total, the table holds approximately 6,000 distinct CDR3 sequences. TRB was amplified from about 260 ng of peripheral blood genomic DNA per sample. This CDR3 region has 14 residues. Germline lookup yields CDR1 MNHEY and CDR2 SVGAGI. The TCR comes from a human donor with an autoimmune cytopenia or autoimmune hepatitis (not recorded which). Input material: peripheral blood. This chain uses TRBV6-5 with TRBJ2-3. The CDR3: CASSYSGSTDTQYF.